This T cell receptor (beta chain) appears in the sequencing data of a study of beta chain features in type 1 diabetes (dated by TCRdb to 2016 to 2019). Some background on the complete study: No differences in mean age, gender distribution, total cell number or subset yield were found between patients and healthy donors. A total of 90 million to 140 million sorted cells were examined across all samples, and RNA yield correlated strongly with the number of cells per subset. The study compared the TCRB repertoires of sorted circulating CD4+ T cell subsets in recently diagnosed type 1 diabetes patients with those in matched healthy donors. Regulatory and stem cell-like memory subsets were isolated from only 8 patients and 8 healthy donors, whereas naive and central memory subsets came from all 30 or so donors.

The CDR3 numbers 14 residues from cysteine through phenylalanine. The DNA shown is the 42-base CDR3, in frame from base 1. CDR1 and CDR2 were assigned from the germline V gene as SGHRS and YFSETQ. Germline trimming amounts to 3 bases on V and 7 bases on J, with 6 as the count of junction bases outside the gene matches. Points the paper makes about the study in general: Because the HLA sub-analyses included only small numbers of individuals, any influence of HLA type on TCRB rearrangement was left unresolved. Sequencing cDNA rather than genomic DNA could over-represent highly expressing activated cells, although activation and CD3 levels did not differ between groups. The naive, central memory and regulatory TCRB repertoires appeared to resemble one another more closely among patients than among healthy donors. Type 1 diabetes patients showed a moderate but significant shortening of TCRB CDR3 length in all four CD4+ subsets. Patients with type 1 diabetes made fewer insertions and deleted more nucleotides at VDJ recombination sites, implying thymic rearrangement abnormalities. Shorter templates might have been favored by PCR, but patient and control samples were amplified and corrected together, so both groups would have been affected equally by any skew.

Each donor gave one peripheral blood draw, approximately 110 mL on average, collected into heparinised tubes. Using a panel that included CD45RO, CCR7, CD25, CD127, CD95 and CD27, naive, central memory, regulatory and stem cell-like memory CD4+ T cells were sorted on a BD FACSAria II. All sorted populations exceeded 95% purity. Right away, PBMCs were isolated by Lymphoprep density gradient centrifugation and were stained directly, with no culture step. So that batch effects would be minimized, each experiment stained and sorted samples in pairs, pairing one healthy donor with one patient. With regard to this clone: Its antigen remains undetermined. No base qualities exist here, and no much larger clone lies one base off it.

The High Capacity cDNA Reverse Transcription Kit was used to reverse transcribe all of the isolated RNA, meaning that expressed TCRB transcripts were what got sequenced. Naive, central memory and regulatory T cell samples underwent deep immunoSEQ sequencing, averaging approximately 3.3 million total reads per sample. After sorted cells were lysed in RLT buffer, RNA was extracted with DNase-treated RNeasy Micro or Mini kits, with the choice depending on cell number. Each cell subset was processed on its own to prevent cross-contamination, while patient and healthy donor samples were processed together. TCRB sequences were amplified from cDNA with the immunoSEQ multiplex PCR, producing 87-bp fragments spanning the CDR3 region. Amplicons were sequenced on the Illumina HiSeq platform. The paper's processing steps were these. Synthetic template baselines were used to correct PCR bias computationally, reads within Hamming distance 2 were collapsed, and singletons that could not be merged were discarded. Reads were aligned against IMGT so that V, D and J genes, CDR3 length and insertions or deletions at six rearrangement sites could be assigned. Within each subset, clonotype counts were normalized to sorted cell number, after which true diversity and Gini coefficients were computed with the tcR R package. Repertoire sharing was quantified using the overlap coefficient calculated on TCRB nucleotide sequences. Out-of-frame TCRB sequences from naive cells were analyzed to stand in for the pre-selection repertoire. TCRdb re-hosts the immuneACCESS table, in-frame sequences only. Its copies lack some clones; in the studies checked, an unresolved V gene accounts for under half of them, and the cause for the rest is not known. The DNA was the basis for D and trimming; V, J and clone size are from that table. This sample is represented by 450,000 or so clones; around 10% of them were singletons. Of the sample, around 0.05% falls within the top ten clones.

The sequence joins TRBV5-1 to TRBJ2-1; 8 of the junction bases match TRBD2. This TCR was recovered from a woman under 30 in good health. The sequenced material came from naive CD4+ T cells from blood. Per the publication, the cell subset or site label means: true naive CD4+ T cells. The CDR3 amino acid sequence is: CASSSGLGVNEQFF. In nucleotides, the sequence is TGCGCCAGCAGCTCGGGACTAGGCGTTAATGAGCAGTTCTTC.